Listed here are 3 T cell receptor beta chains from one sample, sequenced in a study of T cells in Graves' hyperthyroidism and ophthalmopathy. It was RNA transcripts that yielded the amplified TCR beta CDR3 regions. HTBI primers were the set used in a first-round RT-PCR of the TCR CDR3. TCRdb reprocessed the multiplex PCR reads via MiXCR and lists one record per CDR3 protein. The repertoire includes some 570,000 distinct CDR3 sequences, 12% to 15% of them detected once, and 6.5% to 9% sits in the top ten. The sample taken for sequencing was blood. The source of these receptors is a woman younger than 30 with Graves' ophthalmopathy.

This clonotype was detected ten times or more. The CDR3 DNA reads TGTGCCAGCAGTTTATCCGGACTAGGAAGGAACACCGGGGAGCTGTTTTTT. Amino acids: CASSLSGLGRNTGELFF. V gene TRBV28 combines with J gene TRBJ2-2, with 7 bases that match TRBD2. The CDR3 consists of 17 residues. CDR1 MDHEN and CDR2 SYDVKM come from the germline V gene. J lost 1 base, V lost 1 base, and 6 bases had no gene match.

This clonotype appeared many times. V is TRBV6-1 and J is TRBJ2-3; maybe TRBD2 (7 bases). V gave up 2 bases and J gave up 7 bases, with 19 bases separating them. The CDR3 length is 16 residues. Per germline, CDR1 MNHNS and CDR2 SASEGT. This chain's CDR3 is CASSEWEGGGANTQYF. CDR3 nucleotide sequence: TGTGCCAGCAGTGAATGGGAGGGGGGGGGCGCAAATACGCAGTATTTT.

This clonotype was detected only once. This chain connects TRBV15 to TRBJ1-4; D not resolved. With 5 bases removed from V and 1 base from J, the gap between germline ends came to 11 bases. The germline V gene encodes CDR1 LNHNV and CDR2 YYDKDF (reference sequence). CDR3 length: 15 residues. The CDR3 coding sequence is TGTGCCACCAGCCAGAAGGGAGTAACTAATGAAAAACTGTTTTTT. Translation gives CATSQKGVTNEKLFF.